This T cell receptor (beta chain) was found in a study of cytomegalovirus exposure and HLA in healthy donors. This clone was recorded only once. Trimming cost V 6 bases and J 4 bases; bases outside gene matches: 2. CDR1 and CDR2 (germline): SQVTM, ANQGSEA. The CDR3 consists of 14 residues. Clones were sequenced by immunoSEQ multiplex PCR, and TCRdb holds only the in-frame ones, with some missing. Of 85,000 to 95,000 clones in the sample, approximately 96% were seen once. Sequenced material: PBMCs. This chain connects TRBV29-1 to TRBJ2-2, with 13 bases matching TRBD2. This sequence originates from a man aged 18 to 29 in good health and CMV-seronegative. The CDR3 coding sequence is TGCAGCGTAAGGACTAGCGGGAGCACCGGGGAGCTGTTTTTT. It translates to CSVRTSGSTGELFF.